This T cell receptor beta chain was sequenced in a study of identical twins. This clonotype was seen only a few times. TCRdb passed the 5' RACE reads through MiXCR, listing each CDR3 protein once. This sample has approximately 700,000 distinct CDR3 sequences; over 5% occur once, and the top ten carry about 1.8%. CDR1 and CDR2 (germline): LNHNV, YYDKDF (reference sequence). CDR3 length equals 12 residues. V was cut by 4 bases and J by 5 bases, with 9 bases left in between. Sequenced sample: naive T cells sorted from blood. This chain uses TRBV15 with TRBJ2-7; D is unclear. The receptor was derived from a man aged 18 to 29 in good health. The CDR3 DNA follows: TGTGCCACCAGCAACCCCCGGGACGAGCAGTACTTC. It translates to CATSNPRDEQYF.